This TCR beta chain comes out of a study of early T cells in non-severe SARS-CoV-2 infection. Study in general: Bulk RNA from unsorted whole blood was sequenced; chains were unpaired. General observations from the study: Reliance on VDJdb matching favored anti-spike CD8 responses; private and CD4 specificities were missed.

From germline, CDR1 is SGHNT and CDR2 YENEEA. The V end lost 4 bases, the J end lost 0 bases, and 9 bases lay between the germline ends. There are 15 residues in the CDR3. Unique molecular identifiers were attached to individual cDNA molecules. TCRdb fed the 5' RACE reads into MiXCR, producing one record per CDR3 protein. This sample has fewer than 55,000 distinct CDR3 sequences, with 3% to 4% found just once. This clonotype appeared many times. Its antigen is currently unknown. The rearrangement links TRBV11-3 to TRBJ2-2; perhaps TRBD1 as D (5 bases). This TCR derives from an adult who was a healthcare worker with PCR-confirmed SARS-CoV-2 infection or an uninfected control (not recorded which). Input material: whole blood. The CDR3 coding sequence is TGTGCCAGCAGCTACAGGTCTGCGAACACCGGGGAGCTGTTTTTT. This sequence encodes CASSYRSANTGELFF.